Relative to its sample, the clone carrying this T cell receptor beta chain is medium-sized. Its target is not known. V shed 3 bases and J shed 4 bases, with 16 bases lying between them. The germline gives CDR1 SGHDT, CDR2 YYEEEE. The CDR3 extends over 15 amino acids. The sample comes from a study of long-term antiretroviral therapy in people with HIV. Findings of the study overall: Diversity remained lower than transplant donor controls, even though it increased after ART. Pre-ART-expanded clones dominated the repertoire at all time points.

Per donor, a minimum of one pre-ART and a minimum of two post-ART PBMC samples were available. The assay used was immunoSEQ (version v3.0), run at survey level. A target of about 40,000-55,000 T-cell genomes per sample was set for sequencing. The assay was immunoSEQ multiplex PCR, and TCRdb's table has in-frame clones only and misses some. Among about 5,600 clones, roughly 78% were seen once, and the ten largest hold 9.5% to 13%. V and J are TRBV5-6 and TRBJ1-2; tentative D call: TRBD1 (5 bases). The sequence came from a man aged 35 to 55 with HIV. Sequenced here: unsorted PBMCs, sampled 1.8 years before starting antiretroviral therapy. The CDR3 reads CASSWGTAILYGYTF. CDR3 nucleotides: TGTGCCAGCAGCTGGGGGACCGCCATACTCTATGGCTACACCTTC. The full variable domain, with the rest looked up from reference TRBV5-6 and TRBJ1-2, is DAGVTQSPTHLIKTRGQQVTLRCSPKSGHDTVSWYQQALGQGPQFIFQYYEEEERQRGNFPDRFSGHQFPNYSSELNVNALLLGDSALYLCASSWGTAILYGYTFGSGTRLTVV.